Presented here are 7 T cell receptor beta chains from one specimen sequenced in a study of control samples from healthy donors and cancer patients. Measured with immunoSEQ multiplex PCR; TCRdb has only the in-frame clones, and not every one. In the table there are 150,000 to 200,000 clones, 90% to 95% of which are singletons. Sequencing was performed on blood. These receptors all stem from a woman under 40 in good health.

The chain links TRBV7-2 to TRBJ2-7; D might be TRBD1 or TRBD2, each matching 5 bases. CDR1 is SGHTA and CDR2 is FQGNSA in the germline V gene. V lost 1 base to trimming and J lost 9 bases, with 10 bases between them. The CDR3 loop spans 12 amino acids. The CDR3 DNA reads TGTGCCAGCAGCTTAGTTCTGGGGGTGCAGTACTTC. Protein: CASSLVLGVQYF.

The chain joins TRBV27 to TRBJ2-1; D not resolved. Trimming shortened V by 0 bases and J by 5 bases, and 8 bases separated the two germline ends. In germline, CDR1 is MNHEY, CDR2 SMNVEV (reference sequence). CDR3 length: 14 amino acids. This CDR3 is CASSLSVPNNEQFF. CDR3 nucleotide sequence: TGTGCCAGCAGTTTATCCGTTCCAAACAATGAGCAGTTCTTC.

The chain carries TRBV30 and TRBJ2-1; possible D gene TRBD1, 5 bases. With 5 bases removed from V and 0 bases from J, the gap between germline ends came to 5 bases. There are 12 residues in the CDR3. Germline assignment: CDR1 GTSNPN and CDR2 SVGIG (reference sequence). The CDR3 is CAWDSSYNEQFF. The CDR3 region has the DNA TGTGCCTGGGACAGCTCCTACAATGAGCAGTTCTTC.

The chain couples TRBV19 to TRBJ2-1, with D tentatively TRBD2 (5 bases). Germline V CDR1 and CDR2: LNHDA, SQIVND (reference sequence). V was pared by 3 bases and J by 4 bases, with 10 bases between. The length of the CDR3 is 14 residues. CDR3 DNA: TGTGCCAGTAGTATGCTAGACTATTACAATGAGCAGTTCTTC. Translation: CASSMLDYYNEQFF.

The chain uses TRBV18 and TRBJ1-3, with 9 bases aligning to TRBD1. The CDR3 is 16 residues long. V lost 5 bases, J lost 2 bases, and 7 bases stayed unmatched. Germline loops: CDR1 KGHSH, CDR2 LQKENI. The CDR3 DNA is TGTGCCAGCTCATTGGGACAGGGATCAACTGGAAACACCATATATTTT. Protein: CASSLGQGSTGNTIYF.

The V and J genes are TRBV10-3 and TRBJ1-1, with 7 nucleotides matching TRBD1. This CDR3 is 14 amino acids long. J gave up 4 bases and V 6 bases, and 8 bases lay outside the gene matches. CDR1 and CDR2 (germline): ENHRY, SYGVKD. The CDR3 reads CAIREAGGGTEAFF. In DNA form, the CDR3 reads TGTGCCATCAGGGAGGCAGGGGGTGGCACTGAAGCTTTCTTT.

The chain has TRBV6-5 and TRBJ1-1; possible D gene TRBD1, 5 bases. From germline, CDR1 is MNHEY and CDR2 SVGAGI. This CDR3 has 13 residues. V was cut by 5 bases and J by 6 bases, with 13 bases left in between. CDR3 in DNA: TGTGCCAGCAGTAGAAAGTGGGGCGCTGAAGCTTTCTTT. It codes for CASSRKWGAEAFF.